Listed here is a single T cell receptor (beta chain). Deletions cut 0 bases from V and 3 bases from J, with 9 bases between. This CDR3 comprises 14 residues. From germline, CDR1 is SGHRS and CDR2 YFSETQ. This sample is part of a study of control samples from healthy donors and cancer patients. Measured with immunoSEQ multiplex PCR; TCRdb has only the in-frame clones, and not every one. The sample has 170,000 or so clones, roughly 91% seen once. The chain joins TRBV5-1 to TRBJ1-1, with D unclear. Sequenced material: blood. The clonotype comes from a man younger than 35 in good health. The CDR3 reads CASSLGFGDTEAFF. In DNA form, the CDR3 reads TGCGCCAGCAGCTTGGGGTTCGGGGACACTGAAGCTTTCTTT.